This passage covers 15 T cell receptor beta chains from one sample sequenced in a study of neurological immune-mediated disorders. One entry per CDR3 protein results from TCRdb running MiXCR on the 5' RACE reads. Of around 51,000 distinct CDR3 sequences in the sample, roughly 13% are singletons; the top ten hold 7.5% to 9.5%. This sample's time point: longitudinal time-point 3. The sample taken for sequencing was PBMCs. Receptors were obtained from a male donor with HTLV-1-associated myelopathy (HAM/TSP).

Many counts were recorded for this clonotype. The genes are TRBV27 and TRBJ1-2, with TRBD1 identical over 8 bases. The CDR3 covers 15 residues. Germline CDR1 reads MNHEY; CDR2 reads SMNVEV (reference sequence). V was clipped by 3 bases and J by 0 bases; unmatched bases: 3. The CDR3: CASSFQGAANYGYTF. For the CDR3, the DNA is TGTGCCAGCAGTTTTCAGGGGGCGGCTAACTATGGCTACACCTTC.

Ten or more counts support this clonotype. The chain combines TRBV5-1 with TRBJ1-3, with D hard to call. From germline, CDR1 is SGHRS and CDR2 YFSETQ. V lost 3 bases and J lost 0, with 13 bases in between. CDR3 size: 16 residues. DNA for the CDR3: TGCGCCAGCAGCTCTTCGGCGGGATTCTCTGGAAACACCATATATTTT. Translation gives CASSSSAGFSGNTIYF.

This clonotype was seen many times. The chain uses TRBV12-3 or TRBV12-4 and TRBJ2-5; D assignment may be TRBD1 or TRBD2 (6 bases each). The V gene lost 6 bases and the J gene lost 3 bases, with 17 bases spanning the gap. The CDR3 extends over 15 amino acids. As DNA, the CDR3 is TGTGCCAGCAGAAGATCGGGGGCCATCAAAGAGACCCAGTACTTC. This translates into CASRRSGAIKETQYF.

There are many counts of this clonotype. The rearrangement joins TRBV5-1 to TRBJ1-4; 7 nucleotides align to TRBD1. This CDR3 is built from 14 residues. Per germline, CDR1 SGHRS and CDR2 YFSETQ. The ends lost 4 bases at V and 7 bases at J; junction bases unmatched: 7. The CDR3 coding sequence is TGCGCCAGCAGCATACAGGGGTATGCTGAAAAACTGTTTTTT. Protein: CASSIQGYAEKLFF.

The chain employs TRBV9 and TRBJ2-5, with no clear D. The V gene's germline CDR1 is SGDLS and CDR2 YYNGEE. V was pared by 0 bases and J by 5 bases, with 8 bases between. The CDR3 has 13 residues. CDR3 residues: CASSVGDGETQYF. The CDR3 DNA is TGTGCCAGCAGCGTAGGGGATGGGGAGACCCAGTACTTC.

This clonotype has a count of ten or more. The gene calls are TRBV7-2 and TRBJ2-2; possibly TRBD2 for D (6 bases). CDR3 length equals 14 residues. The V and J ends lost 1 base and 6 bases respectively, with 9 bases between them. Germline CDR1 and CDR2: SGHTA and FQGNSA. The chain's CDR3 is CASSLVAGPGELFF. The CDR3 DNA is TGTGCCAGCAGCTTAGTCGCGGGACCCGGGGAGCTGTTTTTT.

This clonotype has a count of ten or more. CDR3 amino acids: CASSPLPFTGTRLNQPQHF. CDR3 sequence (DNA): TGTGCCAGCAGTCCACTCCCCTTTACCGGGACACGCCTCAATCAGCCCCAGCATTTT. The chain carries TRBV7-6 and TRBJ1-5; weak D call: TRBD1 (6 bases). Trimming left V 6 bases short and J 3 bases short, with 27 bases between. CDR1 and CDR2 (germline): SGHVS, FNYEAQ. The CDR3 extends over 19 amino acids. Complete variable domain (other parts from reference TRBV7-6 and TRBJ1-5): GAGVSQSPRYKVTKRGQDVALRCDPISGHVSLYWYRQALGQGPEFLTYFNYEAQQDKSGLPNDRFSAERPEGSISTLTIQRTEQRDSAMYRCASSPLPFTGTRLNQPQHFGDGTRLSIL.

This clonotype occurred a few times. The chain links TRBV5-1 to TRBJ2-3; 7 nucleotides align to TRBD2. V shed 4 bases, J shed 0 bases, and the junction held 5 bases outside the gene matches. The CDR3 loop spans 15 amino acids. Germline V gene data show CDR1 as SGHRS and CDR2 as YFSETQ. The chain's CDR3 is CASSVLADSTDTQYF. CDR3 bases: TGCGCCAGCAGCGTTCTAGCGGATAGCACAGATACGCAGTATTTT.

This clonotype has a count of ten or more. The chain recombines TRBV29-1 with TRBJ1-2, with TRBD1 as a possible D gene (6 bases). The germline CDR1 and CDR2 sequences are SQVTM and ANQGSEA. The CDR3 runs 14 residues. V lost 7 bases and J 0 bases, leaving 15 bases between the germline ends. This chain's CDR3 is CSAKGTPTNYGYTF. The CDR3 DNA is TGCAGCGCCAAAGGGACACCTACTAACTATGGCTACACCTTC.

This clonotype has at least ten counts. The chain uses TRBV7-6 and TRBJ2-7, with 11 positions matching TRBD1. CDR3 length: 14 amino acids. Germline values: CDR1 SGHVS, CDR2 FNYEAQ. V shed 5 bases, J shed 7 bases, and the junction held 7 bases outside the gene matches. CDR3 loop: CASSRDRGEKEQYF. Here the CDR3 DNA reads TGTGCCAGCAGCCGGGACAGGGGGGAGAAGGAGCAGTACTTC.

This clonotype was counted many times. The chain employs TRBV20-1 and TRBJ2-4; 10 nucleotides match TRBD2. The CDR3 has 17 residues. From germline, CDR1 is DFQATT and CDR2 SNEGSKA (reference sequence). Germline trimming cut 1 base from V and 1 base from J; bases unmatched to any gene: 7. The CDR3 protein is CSARVLAGAPAKNIQYF. CDR3 sequence (DNA): TGCAGTGCTAGAGTTCTAGCGGGGGCCCCGGCCAAAAACATTCAGTACTTC.

This clonotype was found many times. The rearrangement joins TRBV12-3 or TRBV12-4 to TRBJ1-2; 10 positions agree with TRBD1. V was clipped by 6 bases and J by 4 bases; unmatched bases: 5. CDR3 size: 14 residues. The CDR3 reads CASRRDRGLYGYTF. The CDR3 DNA reads as TGTGCCAGCAGGAGGGACAGGGGCCTCTATGGCTACACCTTC.

The sample holds many counts of this clonotype. The chain employs TRBV29-1 and TRBJ1-2; no clear D. The germline CDR1 and CDR2 sequences are SQVTM and ANQGSEA. The V gene lost 2 bases and the J gene lost 2 bases, with 3 bases spanning the gap. The CDR3 totals 11 residues. The CDR3 protein is CSVENNYGYTF. Here the CDR3 DNA reads TGCAGCGTTGAAAACAACTATGGCTACACCTTC.

This clonotype was recorded many times. This chain links TRBV12-3 or TRBV12-4 with TRBJ1-1; D call uncertain. Trimming pared 5 bases from V and 1 base from J, leaving 11 bases between. The length of the CDR3 is 14 residues. The CDR3 spells CASSLTSANTEAFF. DNA for the CDR3: TGTGCCAGCAGTCTTACCTCAGCGAACACTGAAGCTTTCTTT.

The chain combines TRBV6-5 with TRBJ1-5; 9 nucleotides match TRBD1. Germline values: CDR1 MNHEY, CDR2 SVGAGI. The junction had 2 bases not matched to a gene; V was cut back by 5 bases and J by 0 bases. This CDR3 region has 15 residues. Here the CDR3 DNA reads TGTGCCAGCAGTAGGACAGGGGATAGCAATCAGCCCCAGCATTTT. Translating it yields CASSRTGDSNQPQHF.